This is a list of T cell receptor beta chains from one sample in a study of blood T cell repertoires in COVID-19. The protocol was immunoSEQ multiplex PCR, while the TCRdb copy is restricted to in-frame clones and leaves out a portion. The repertoire holds approximately 240,000 clones, with around four fifths as singletons. Sequencing used peripheral blood. The receptors derive from a woman in her fifties or sixties who had recovered from COVID-19. CDR3s include the opening cysteine and the closing phenylalanine or tryptophan. A D gene is named only where the DNA matches it firmly.

D: TRBD2
V: TRBV4-3
length: 18
J: TRBJ2-3
CDR3: CASSQGIAGESSTDTQYF

D: TRBD1
V: TRBV11-2
length: 14
J: TRBJ1-6
CDR3: CASSAGTGESPLHF

D: TRBD1
V: TRBV7-2
length: 14
J: TRBJ1-2
CDR3: CASSLNEYRGTYTF

D: TRBD1
V: TRBV5-1
length: 16
J: TRBJ2-7
CDR3: CASSPDKDRGRYEQYF

D: NA
V: TRBV5-6
length: 11
J: TRBJ2-7
CDR3: CASTSGYEQYF

D: NA
V: TRBV7-9
length: 15
J: TRBJ1-3
CDR3: CASSAGTPRGNTIYF

D: NA
V: TRBV18
length: 16
J: TRBJ1-2
CDR3: CASSPWEGGADYGYTF

D: TRBD1
V: TRBV2
length: 18
J: TRBJ1-4
CDR3: CASSKPGQGISTNEKLFF

D: NA
V: TRBV19
length: 17
J: TRBJ1-2
CDR3: CASSILGPTDSNYGYTF

D: NA
V: TRBV19
length: 16
J: TRBJ2-7
CDR3: CASKSVTGGSSYEQYF

D: NA
V: TRBV5-1
length: 13
J: TRBJ1-1
CDR3: CASMEQGNTEAFF

D: TRBD1
V: TRBV5-8
length: 13
J: TRBJ2-3
CDR3: CASKQGPRDTQYF

D: TRBD1
V: TRBV14
length: 13
J: TRBJ1-1
CDR3: CASSKGQSTEAFF

D: NA
V: TRBV11-2
length: 14
J: TRBJ2-5
CDR3: CASSLQGSGQTQYF

D: NA
V: TRBV19
length: 15
J: TRBJ1-2
CDR3: CASSIAGNVDYGYTF

D: NA
V: TRBV6-5
length: 13
J: TRBJ1-2
CDR3: CASRDTALYGYTF

D: TRBD2
V: TRBV7-9
length: 15
J: TRBJ2-1
CDR3: CASTLTSGGYNEQFF

D: NA
V: TRBV7-2
length: 14
J: TRBJ2-1
CDR3: CASSLNPRVGTKFF

D: NA
V: TRBV6-5
length: 12
J: TRBJ2-5
CDR3: CASTADKETQYF

D: TRBD1
V: TRBV11-1
length: 15
J: TRBJ2-2
CDR3: CASNARDRATGELFF

D: NA
V: TRBV12-5
length: 13
J: TRBJ2-5
CDR3: CASGPSREETQYF

D: NA
V: TRBV13
length: 13
J: TRBJ2-2
CDR3: CASSFGNTGELFF

D: NA
V: TRBV3-1/TRBV3-2
length: 15
J: TRBJ2-3
CDR3: CASSAQDPSTDTQYF

D: TRBD1
V: TRBV11-3
length: 17
J: TRBJ1-1
CDR3: CASSIQIPGQGFTEAFF

D: TRBD1
V: TRBV4-1
length: 14
J: TRBJ1-6
CDR3: CASSQETGPSPLHF

D: TRBD1
V: TRBV30
length: 14
J: TRBJ2-2
CDR3: CAWSGDRDVGELFF

D: NA
V: TRBV7-2
length: 17
J: TRBJ1-2
CDR3: CASTLTLGSGGYYGYTF

D: TRBD1
V: TRBV9
length: 14
J: TRBJ2-1
CDR3: CASSAGTADNEQFF

D: NA
V: TRBV4-1
length: 17
J: TRBJ2-2
CDR3: CASSQGGLITATGELFF

D: TRBD1
V: TRBV6-5
length: 13
J: TRBJ1-5
CDR3: CASTQGEGQPQHF

D: TRBD1
V: TRBV15
length: 17
J: TRBJ1-1
CDR3: CATSREGTGGSVTEAFF

D: TRBD2
V: TRBV4-1
length: 16
J: TRBJ2-7
CDR3: CASSPSGRLAVHEQYF

D: NA
V: TRBV11-3
length: 15
J: TRBJ2-3
CDR3: CASSLFGQITDTQYF